This T cell receptor (beta chain) came from a study of regulatory T cells in long-lasting Graves disease. Study-level results: Only peripheral blood was studied, not thyroid tissue. TCR diversity was lower in persistent Graves' patients than in newly diagnosed ones.

As for time point: persistent/refractory GD, antithyroid drugs over 5 years with positive TRAb. PBMC RNA was the source of the TCR library. Note on this clonotype: Its antigen is unidentified.

Arm-PCR of CDR3 regions and iRepertoire HTBI primers were used to build TCR beta libraries. One entry per CDR3 protein, called by TCRdb with MiXCR from the multiplex PCR reads. Of around 340,000 distinct CDR3 sequences in the sample, about 19% are singletons; the top ten hold 25% to 35%. Sequencing used peripheral blood mononuclear cells (PBMCs), obtained when the disease was refractory, from a patient treated with antithyroid drugs. This TCR was recovered from a female donor with Graves disease.

DNA for the CDR3: TGCGCCAGCAGCCAAGACAGGGTCACAGTGGGTTCACCCCTCCACTTT. This codes for CASSQDRVTVGSPLHF. The V call is TRBV4-3, the J call TRBJ1-6, with D perhaps TRBD1 (5 bases). The ends were cut back, 0 bases at V and 9 bases at J, with 15 bases in the middle. The germline CDR1 and CDR2 sequences are LGHNA and YSLEER. The CDR3 extends over 16 amino acids.